This TCR beta chain was documented in a study of T cells after yellow fever vaccination. Findings and caveats of the study: Weaker, the secondary response peaked sooner, at day 5 versus 15. Abundant bulk-population clonotypes could contaminate the FACS-sorted repertoires. Post-booster reappearance was seen for most primary-vaccination clones (roughly 96% CD4, roughly 88% CD8).

As concerns this clonotype: Antigen: not known.

By 5'RACE template switching, TCR cDNA was produced, with a universal primer site and UMIs added in the process. TCRdb passed the 5' RACE reads through MiXCR, listing each CDR3 protein once. This table has about 400,000 distinct CDR3 sequences, 6.2% appearing once. This CDR3 is 15 amino acids long. Germline CDR1 reads SQVTM; CDR2 reads ANQGSEA. Unmatched junction bases numbered 3, after V lost 4 bases and J lost 0 bases. The rearrangement links TRBV29-1 to TRBJ2-2, with 9 bases lining up with TRBD2. The clonotype comes from a young man who received the YFV17D yellow fever vaccine. Sequences were derived from PBMCs, sampled 5 days after the yellow fever booster vaccination. CDR3 DNA: TGCAGCGTTGGCCGACTAGCGGCGAACACCGGGGAGCTGTTTTTT. Translated: CSVGRLAANTGELFF.